Each of the 22 T cell receptor beta chains below was sequenced from the same sample in a study of blood T cell repertoires in COVID-19. The data were produced by immunoSEQ multiplex PCR, yet TCRdb's version contains in-frame clones alone and is incomplete. The table has about 51,000 clones, around 84% seen once. The sequencing sample was made of peripheral blood. All receptors derive from an elderly man with active COVID-19.

This clone was picked up a small number of times. The rearrangement joins TRBV6-2 or TRBV6-3 to TRBJ2-7; TRBD2 aligns across 10 bases. The trim removed 5 bases at V and 0 bases at J, leaving 1 base unmatched. Germline loops: CDR1 MNHEY, CDR2 SVGEGT. This CDR3 comprises 14 residues. The CDR3 region is CASSRTSGSYEQYF. As DNA, the CDR3 is TGTGCCAGCAGTCGGACTAGCGGCTCCTACGAGCAGTACTTC.

The chain combines TRBV3-1 (or the pseudogene TRBV3-2) with TRBJ2-3; 7 positions match TRBD1. CDR1 and CDR2 from the germline V gene are LGHDT and YNNKEL (reference sequence). Trimming took 6 bases from V and 2 from J; bases not matched to a gene: 8. This CDR3 comprises 15 residues. The CDR3 here is CASRQTGLDTDTQYF. The CDR3 DNA reads TGTGCCAGCAGACAGACAGGGTTGGACACAGATACGCAGTATTTT.

This CDR3 is CASSFGSVDEQFF. The CDR3 DNA reads TGTGCCAGCAGCTTCGGTAGTGTCGATGAGCAGTTCTTC. The chain employs TRBV7-3 and TRBJ2-1; D is unclear. Germline V CDR1 and CDR2: SGHTA, FQGTGA. CDR3 length: 13 residues. Trimming took 3 bases from V and 8 from J, leaving 11 bases between them.

V is TRBV7-8 and J is TRBJ1-4; TRBD1 matches 10 bases. The V and J ends lost 4 bases and 4 bases, in that order; junction bases with no gene match: 3. This CDR3 is built from 15 residues. Germline V CDR1 and CDR2: SGHVS, FQNEAQ. The CDR3 DNA sequence: TGTGCCAGCAGCTCGGGACAGGGGATTAATGAAAAACTGTTTTTT. Protein: CASSSGQGINEKLFF.

The gene calls are TRBV7-9 and TRBJ2-5, with a weak D call TRBD2 (6 bases). CDR3 length: 14 amino acids. CDR1 and CDR2 (germline): SEHNR, FQNEAQ (reference sequence). V lost 6 bases and J lost 2, with 13 bases in between. The chain's CDR3 is CASSRDSGQETQYF. DNA of the CDR3: TGTGCCAGCAGTCGAGATAGCGGACAAGAGACCCAGTACTTC.

This chain joins TRBV18 and TRBJ2-5, with a tentative D call TRBD1 (6 bases). V lost 4 bases, J lost 7 bases, and 13 bases lay in between. The germline V gene encodes CDR1 KGHSH and CDR2 LQKENI. The CDR3 is 13 residues long. CDR3 residues: CASSLTGTGTQYF. The CDR3, as DNA: TGTGCCAGCTCACTAACAGGGACGGGGACCCAGTACTTC.

The rearrangement links TRBV10-3 to TRBJ2-6; a weak D match, TRBD2 (5 bases). V lost 3 bases to trimming and J lost 4 bases, with 22 bases between them. The CDR3 has 19 residues. Germline V gives CDR1 ENHRY, CDR2 SYGVKD. CDR3 in DNA: TGTGCCATCAGTGACCCCTGCGGGTGGGCCTCGGGCGGGGCCAACGTCCTGACTTTC. This gives the protein CAISDPCGWASGGANVLTF.

This rearrangement joins TRBV11-2 to TRBJ2-4; 7 nucleotides align to TRBD2. Germline CDR1 SGHAT, CDR2 FQNNGV. V lost 5 bases, J lost 6 bases, and 13 bases stayed unmatched. CDR3 length: 16 amino acids. The CDR3 here is CASSKLGGSSRNIQYF. The CDR3 DNA reads TGTGCCAGCAGCAAACTAGGCGGGAGTAGTAGAAACATTCAGTACTTC.

V and J are TRBV12-3 or TRBV12-4 and TRBJ1-3; D call uncertain. The CDR3 consists of 13 residues. V was pared by 5 bases and J by 2 bases, with 7 bases between. The CDR3 DNA sequence: TGTGCCAGCAGTCTCGGGACTGGAAACACCATATATTTT. Translated: CASSLGTGNTIYF.

CDR3 in amino acids: CASSVDLDEQFF. CDR3 DNA sequence: TGTGCCAGCAGCGTAGACTTGGATGAGCAGTTCTTC. This rearrangement joins TRBV7-9 to TRBJ2-1; D is undetermined. CDR3 length equals 12 residues. Deletions cut 5 bases from V and 8 bases from J, with 10 bases between. CDR1 is SEHNR and CDR2 is FQNEAQ in the germline V gene (reference sequence).

The rearrangement links TRBV6-6 to TRBJ1-5, with 7 bases fitting TRBD1. Germline V gene data show CDR1 as MNHNY and CDR2 as SVGAGI (reference sequence). The CDR3 covers 14 residues. Germline trimming cut 8 bases from V and 4 bases from J; bases unmatched to any gene: 8. DNA of the CDR3: TGTGCCAGCCGCCCCGGGACAGATAATCAGCCCCAGCATTTT. This sequence encodes CASRPGTDNQPQHF.

The V call is TRBV12-3 or TRBV12-4, the J call TRBJ2-5, with D perhaps TRBD2 (5 bases). The CDR3 contains 13 residues. With 8 bases removed from V and 3 bases from J, the gap between germline ends came to 13 bases. The CDR3 spells CASGSGSEETQYF. CDR3 coding DNA: TGTGCCAGCGGATCGGGGAGCGAAGAGACCCAGTACTTC.

V and J are TRBV6-5 and TRBJ1-4; 10 nucleotides match TRBD1. There are 16 residues in the CDR3. Germline CDR1 and CDR2: MNHEY and SVGAGI. After removal of 4 bases from V and 7 bases from J, the junction contained 9 bases not matched to a gene. The CDR3 sequence: CASSSRAGTGAEKLFF. CDR3 in DNA: TGTGCCAGCAGTTCCCGTGCGGGGACAGGGGCTGAAAAACTGTTTTTT.

The V call is TRBV19, the J call TRBJ1-4; possibly TRBD1 for D (6 bases). Per germline, CDR1 LNHDA and CDR2 SQIVND (reference sequence). Trimming stripped 4 bases from V and 10 bases from J, with 16 bases between. The CDR3 runs 14 residues. The CDR3 DNA reads as TGTGCCAGTAGTAAACGAACAGGGATCGGAAAACTGTTTTTT. Its translation is CASSKRTGIGKLFF.

The rearrangement uses TRBV4-1 and TRBJ2-5, with D hard to call. The V gene lost 0 bases and the J gene lost 4 bases, with 3 bases spanning the gap. The CDR3 consists of 12 residues. Germline CDR1 and CDR2: MGHRA and YSYEKL. The CDR3 DNA follows: TGCGCCAGCAGCCAAGATCGAGAGACCCAGTACTTC. Residues: CASSQDRETQYF.

The J gene is TRBJ2-5, the V gene TRBV6-1; 7 bases match TRBD1. CDR1 and CDR2 (germline): MNHNS, SASEGT. V was pared by 1 base and J by 1 base, with 0 bases of the junction left unmatched. This CDR3 comprises 14 residues. The CDR3 reads CASSEGQGQETQYF. CDR3 coding DNA: TGTGCCAGCAGTGAAGGACAGGGCCAAGAGACCCAGTACTTC.

This clone was found once. The chain links TRBV5-1 to TRBJ2-1; TRBD1 agrees at 8 bases. The CDR3 has 16 residues. V shed 0 bases, J shed 3 bases, and the junction held 5 bases outside the gene matches. Per the germline V gene, CDR1 is SGHRS and CDR2 is YFSETQ. DNA for the CDR3: TGCGCCAGCAGCTTGGTGGACAGGGCTGACTACAATGAGCAGTTCTTC. Translating it yields CASSLVDRADYNEQFF.

The gene calls are TRBV19 and TRBJ2-7; 11 bases are a match to TRBD2. This CDR3 region has 15 residues. Trimming cost V 2 bases and J 2 bases; bases outside gene matches: 2. The V gene's germline CDR1 is LNHDA and CDR2 SQIVND (reference sequence). The chain's CDR3 is CASSITTSGTYEQYF. Written as DNA, the CDR3 is TGTGCCAGTAGTATAACGACTAGCGGGACCTACGAGCAGTACTTC.

The CDR3 DNA follows: TGCGCCAGCAGCTTGGATCTCAACCGAGGCCTCGAGCAGTACTTC. Amino acid sequence: CASSLDLNRGLEQYF. The chain links TRBV5-1 to TRBJ2-7; D is ambiguous. Trimming pared 0 bases from V and 6 bases from J, leaving 16 bases between. Germline V gene data show CDR1 as SGHRS and CDR2 as YFSETQ. CDR3 length: 15 amino acids.

This chain joins TRBV7-2 and TRBJ2-3; D may be TRBD1 (5 bases). CDR1 and CDR2 from the germline V gene are SGHTA and FQGNSA. CDR3 size: 16 residues. V shed 3 bases and J shed 1 base, with 14 bases lying between them. This CDR3 reads CASSFIGSRGTDTQYF. The CDR3 nucleotides are TGTGCCAGCAGCTTTATAGGTAGCAGGGGCACAGATACGCAGTATTTT.

The chain uses TRBV3-1 (or the pseudogene TRBV3-2) and TRBJ1-2; 9 bases are a match to TRBD1. Germline V gene sequence: CDR1 LGHDT, CDR2 YNNKEL (reference sequence). The CDR3 runs to 16 residues. V dropped 1 base and J dropped 7; count of bases not matched to a gene: 10. CDR3 sequence reads: CASSQAPTGGSSGYTF. CDR3 bases: TGTGCCAGCAGCCAAGCACCTACAGGGGGCTCGAGTGGCTACACCTTC.

The chain employs TRBV2 and TRBJ2-1; 10 nucleotides line up with TRBD1. From germline, CDR1 is SNHLY and CDR2 FYNNEI. The CDR3 spans 14 residues. V shed 8 bases, J shed 11 bases, and the junction held 12 bases outside the gene matches. This CDR3 reads CASSLGTGVHKQFF. CDR3 DNA sequence: TGTGCCAGCTCTTTGGGGACAGGGGTCCATAAGCAGTTCTTC.